This paragraph reports one TCR beta chain. Its antigen remains unidentified. Base qualities are missing; no much larger clone stands one base away. The immunoSEQ Assay, a bias-controlled multiplex PCR, was used to amplify TCRbeta CDR3 regions from genomic DNA. Turning to the authors' computational methods: The number of nucleated cells in each sample was estimated from the amplification of reference gene primers within the assay. To quantify the absolute abundance of each unique TCRbeta CDR3 rearrangement, sequence reads were collapsed and filtered. For each sample, productive Simpson clonality was calculated by taking the square root of Simpson's diversity index across productive rearrangements. Here the immuneACCESS table is served through TCRdb, limited to in-frame sequences with V and J called. Missing clones are a known gap in these copies; in checked studies unresolved V genes cover under half, and the rest lacks a known reason. That table is the source of V, J and clone size, and D and trimming were worked out from the DNA. Present in this sample are about 240,000 clones, 87% of which were seen just once. The ten largest clones represent roughly 7.8% of the sample.

CDR3 length: 15 amino acids, cysteine to phenylalanine. The entry retains the CDR3 DNA only, 45 bases that are in frame from base 1. The V end loses 1 base and the J end loses 1 base, and a stretch of 11 bases separates them. CDR1 and CDR2 were assigned from the germline V gene as SGHRS and YFSETQ. Samples from volunteer blood donors who had recovered from COVID-19 were contributed by a second Seattle source. Collaborating institutions collected whole blood in K2EDTA tubes following their own protocols. For TCRbeta analysis, collaborators shipped samples in one of three forms: frozen whole blood, isolated PBMCs, or DNA extracted from either of those sample types. These data are taken from a study of blood T cell repertoires in COVID-19 (dated by TCRdb to the early 2020s). In the study overall: Collaborator samples came from the United States, Italy and Spain and covered acute and convalescent phases of COVID-19. The prospective study material was composed of cDNA or gDNA derived from T cells, B-cell-depleted T cells, or PBMCs. Deeply sampled blood TCRbeta repertoires from subjects exposed to, actively infected with, or recovered from COVID-19 were included in the dataset. The repertoires were released in a freely available public database meant as a resource for research on the immune response to SARS-CoV-2. The samples were drawn from the first 160 participants of the ongoing ImmuneRACE study and from 1,254 subjects provided by 6 global collaborators. The sample metadata nearly always contained a de-identified subject ID, COVID-19 status, age in years and sex. Where HLA class I and class II types were available, the types were taken from metadata supplied by the sample provider, not from assay-based typing. Beyond this particular receptor, the publication reports: How much clinical and demographic metadata was included differed by source and by participant, and the metadata was provided uncurated.

The chain uses TRBV5-1 and TRBJ1-1; the D gene cannot be resolved reliably. The sequencing sample was made of peripheral blood. The TCR was taken from a man aged 55 to 69 who had recovered from COVID-19. The CDR3 region has the sequence CASSLFGQPNTEAFF. At the DNA level, the sequence is TGCGCCAGCAGCTTGTTTGGGCAACCGAACACTGAAGCTTTCTTT.